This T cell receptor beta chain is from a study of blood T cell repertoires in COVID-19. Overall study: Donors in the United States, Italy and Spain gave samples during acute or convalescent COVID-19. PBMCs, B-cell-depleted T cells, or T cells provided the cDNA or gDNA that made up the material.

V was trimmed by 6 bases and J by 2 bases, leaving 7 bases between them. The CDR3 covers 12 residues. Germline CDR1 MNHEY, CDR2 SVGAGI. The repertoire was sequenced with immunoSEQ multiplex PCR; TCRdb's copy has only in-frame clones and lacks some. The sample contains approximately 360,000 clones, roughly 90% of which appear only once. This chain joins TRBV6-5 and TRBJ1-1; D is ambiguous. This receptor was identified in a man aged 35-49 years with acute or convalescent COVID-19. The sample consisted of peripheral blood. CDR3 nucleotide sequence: TGTGCCAGCAGCTTCCTAAACACTGAAGCTTTCTTT. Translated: CASSFLNTEAFF.